Listed here is a single T cell receptor (beta chain). Its antigen is not identified. This record comes from a study of T cell responses to AZD1222 COVID-19 vaccine. Points from the study as a whole: The peak T cell response came first, and repertoires were sampled only after it. The sample set comprised mostly white British donors with more females, and clonal diversity was possibly underestimated. It was only a handful of AZD1222 recipients who were seropositive at baseline.

TCRdb keeps only in-frame clones here, not all; method: immunoSEQ multiplex PCR. This sample has over 110,000 clones; 90% occur once, and the top ten carry approximately 1.6%. Second-dose schedules of about 4 or about 12 weeks were combined. From germline, CDR1 is SGHTA and CDR2 FQGNSA. This CDR3 contains 14 residues. The J segment lost 5 bases and the V segment lost 1 base, leaving 3 bases of the junction unmatched. Material: peripheral blood, obtained 28 days after the second AZD1222 dose. The chain joins TRBV7-2 to TRBJ2-3, with 7 bases aligning to TRBD2. The origin of this receptor is an adult who received the AZD1222 COVID-19 vaccine. The CDR3 sequence: CASSLGLAGDTQYF. CDR3 sequence (DNA): TGTGCCAGCAGCTTAGGCTTAGCGGGAGATACGCAGTATTTT.